This T cell receptor (beta chain) was found in a study of CD8+CD57+ T cells in acquired aplastic anemia (dated by TCRdb to the late 2010s). Background on the whole study: DNA extracted from sorted CD4+ and CD8+ cells had a mean of roughly 3.4 ug, with a range of roughly 0.19 to 27.4 ug. CD8+CD57+ expansion was defined as a frequency above the mean frequency observed in healthy subjects. Results and caveats for the whole study, not just this receptor: Roughly 29 CD8+ CDR3 sequences were shared between patients and controls but appeared highly expressed in patients and within their immunodominant clones. CD8+ Simpson's diversity did not differ significantly between patients and healthy controls (P=0.060).

Flow cytometry had shown CD8+CD57+ cell expansion in the patients selected for sequencing. Every patient had severe acquired aplastic anemia, diagnosed using the International Study of Aplastic Anemia and Agranulocytosis and Camitta criteria. Patients had received no therapy at the time of blood sampling. The study deep-sequenced TCR repertoires of sorted CD4+ and CD8+ blood T cells from severe aplastic anemia patients and healthy subjects. In the USA, patient enrollment took place under clinicaltrials.gov protocols 00001620, 01623167, 00001397, 00071045, 00081523 and 00961064. Ficoll-Paque density gradient centrifugation was used to isolate peripheral blood mononuclear cells. Before DNA extraction, CD4+ and CD8+ T cells were sorted by FACS or by magnetic beads. Genomic DNA served as template for TCR beta VDJ combination and CDR3 sequence profiling. An Illumina HiSeq 2000 was used for TCR repertoire sequencing. Under the source paper's analysis protocol: TRBV/TRBJ rearrangement plots, CDR3 size and DJ length profiles, and Simpson's diversity index were used to evaluate the repertoires. The most abundant DNA sequence in the deep sequencing data was defined as the immunodominant clone. CDR3 amino acid sequences were screened for sharing across subjects and compared with published repertoires and the VDJdb database. The public reads were quality trimmed at Q25 with fastp and then assembled into clones with MiXCR by TCRdb, keeping productive beta chains. One record per CDR3 amino acid sequence lists the most common genes and DNA. TCRdb's processing, not the authors', yielded these V and J calls. In all, the sample holds hundreds of thousands of distinct CDR3 sequences, and around 33% of those were seen once. Around 0.82% of the sample is taken by the ten largest.

CDR1 and CDR2 are read off the germline V gene as ENHRY and SYGVKD. Germline trimming amounts to 10 bases on V and 9 bases on J, with 8 as the count of junction bases outside the gene matches. The CDR3, from cysteine to phenylalanine, totals 14 residues. Left in the record is the CDR3 DNA by itself, 42 bases read in frame from the first base. In regard to this clonotype: Which antigen it targets is not known. Per-nucleotide qualities are absent, and no much larger clonotype sits a single base away.

Sample: sorted CD4+, CD8+, or CD8+CD57+ T cells (not recorded which) from PBMCs. The sequence is built from TRBV10-3 and TRBJ1-6; 11 nucleotides in the junction match TRBD1. This clonotype was obtained from a human donor with aplastic anemia. The CDR3 in this case is CASTPGQGVSPLHF. The sequenced DNA is TGTGCCAGCACCCCGGGACAGGGGGTTTCACCCCTCCACTTT.